Detailed here is one T cell receptor beta chain. Its antigen remains unidentified. The input lacks base qualities; no much larger clone sits a single base away. The immunoSEQ Assay was the method used to sequence TCRbeta CDR3 regions. After extraction, genomic DNA underwent amplification by bias-controlled multiplex PCR, followed by high-throughput sequencing. As for how the authors treated the data: To quantify the absolute abundance of each unique TCRbeta CDR3 region, sequences were collapsed and filtered. Usable DNA was measured by amplifying reference genes present in all nucleated cells, and TCRbeta template counts were normalized to that usable DNA to estimate T cell fraction. Repertoire TCRs were annotated as SARS-CoV-2-specific by exact matching of V gene, CDR3 amino acid sequence and J gene to a known reactive TCR set. The reference SARS-CoV-2 TCR set came from MIRA and was filtered for enrichment in COVID-19-positive ImmuneCODE repertoires, removing public or cross-reactive TCRs. Drawing on the MIRA antigens, annotated TCRs were analysed further at the level of specific ORF or position within ORF. Breadth was defined as the number of annotated unique rearrangements divided by the total number of unique productive rearrangements, and depth was defined as the summed frequency of the annotated unique rearrangements. Two-sided Wilcoxon rank-sum tests were applied when comparing TCR breadth between groups. Entries here come from immuneACCESS through TCRdb and include only in-frame sequences with V and J called. Some clones fail to appear in such tables; in the studies checked, an unresolved V gene covers under half of the shortfall, and the cause of the remainder is unknown. That table furnishes V, J and clone size, whereas the DNA furnished D and trimming. The sample table records about 410,000 clones; approximately 89% of these occur just once. Clones ranked in the top ten supply approximately 1.9% of the sample.

Looking up the germline V gene yields CDR1 SGDLS and CDR2 YYNGEE. The junction carries 5 bases between V and J, which are trimmed by 4 bases and 0 bases respectively. Spanning cysteine to phenylalanine, the CDR3 consists of 13 amino acids. Only the CDR3 DNA is retained, 39 bases long and in frame from the first base. The treatment or condition label here, explained by the study, means: roughly 19 received Ad26.COV2.S at low or high dose, single or two shots; several received placebo; per-sample allocation not given. For vaccine and placebo recipients, repertoires were sequenced using samples collected on day 63 after the first injection. Cohort 1b enrolled around 23 adults aged 18-55 years at a single site in Boston, USA, between 29 July and 7 August 2020. Ad26.COV2.S was a replication-incompetent adenovirus type 26 vector that expressed a prefusion-stabilized SARS-CoV-2 spike protein derived from the original Wuhan strain.

The data belong to a study of Ad26.COV2.S vaccination and SARS-CoV-2 variants (dated by TCRdb to the early 2020s). As for the study more broadly: Donors in the vaccine arm were drawn from COV1001, a phase I-IIa trial of Ad26.COV2.S in healthy adults that was multicentre, randomized, double-blind and placebo-controlled. Ad26.COV2.S was administered intramuscularly at 5 x 10^10 or 1 x 10^11 viral particles, either as a single shot or as two shots given 56 days apart. Sequencing of the TCRbeta repertoire served to evaluate the specificity and breadth of SARS-CoV-2-reactive T cell receptors following Ad26.COV2.S vaccination. The TCR-sequenced set comprised roughly 30 samples: around 20 Ad26.COV2.S vaccine recipients, 5 placebo recipients and 8 SARS-CoV-2 convalescent individuals. Trial participants were randomized into five groups of five, in which low-dose or high-dose Ad26.COV2.S was given once or twice, or placebo was given on both occasions. Blinding of investigators to trial group allocation was maintained during experiments and outcome assessment. General study outcomes and caveats: The study lacked the statistical power to compare responses across vaccine doses or regimens. Comparable non-spike TCR breadth was observed between vaccine and placebo recipients, consistent with only spike being contained in the vaccine. According to the authors, total T cell responses may have been underestimated by the TCR breadth and depth analyses. Substantial breadth of spike-specific CD8+ and CD4+ T cell responses was reported after vaccination. Ad26.COV2.S recipients had higher spike-specific TCR breadth than placebo recipients (P = 0.0014).

Material: peripheral blood, obtained in a trial of Ad26.COV2.S vaccine versus placebo. The chain uses TRBV9 and TRBJ1-3; the D gene remains uncertain. This clonotype was obtained from a person between 18 and 60 years old who received the Ad26.COV2.S COVID-19 vaccine or a placebo. This receptor has the CDR3 CASSSRSGNTIYF. The DNA sequence reads TGTGCCAGCAGCTCTCGCTCTGGAAACACCATATATTTT.